One sample yielded the 8 T cell receptor beta chains listed below, sequenced in a study of patients and donors after allogeneic stem cell transplantation. Each CDR3 protein is one row after TCRdb ran MiXCR on the RT-PCR reads. The sample has some 87,000 distinct CDR3 sequences; about 44% are singletons. The sample was blood, either unsorted or a sorted T cell fraction (not recorded which). The receptors were sampled from a human donor who was either an allogeneic HSCT recipient or a stem cell or donor lymphocyte infusion donor (not recorded which). It is not recorded whose cells these are; they may come from a transplant donor.

This clonotype was counted a few times. This rearrangement joins TRBV14 to TRBJ1-1; perhaps TRBD1 as D (5 bases). Germline V gene lookup returns CDR1 SGHDN and CDR2 FVKESK. The CDR3 covers 13 residues. Trimming removed 3 bases at V and 4 bases at J, with 9 bases between. The CDR3 coding sequence is TGTGCCAGCAGCCAGGCAGGGTCCACTGAAGCTTTCTTT. It specifies CASSQAGSTEAFF.

This clonotype was counted a few times. This chain uses TRBV12-3 or TRBV12-4 with TRBJ1-1, with D uncertain. V lost 3 bases and J 4 bases, leaving 9 bases between the germline ends. CDR3 size: 13 residues. The CDR3 loop is CASSLGGSTEAFF. CDR3 sequence (DNA): TGTGCCAGCAGTTTGGGTGGATCCACTGAAGCTTTCTTT.

The chain combines TRBV6-5 with TRBJ2-3; possible D gene TRBD1, 5 bases. V shed 4 bases and J shed 1 base, with 12 bases lying between them. This CDR3 has 15 residues. The germline V gene encodes CDR1 MNHEY and CDR2 SVGAGI. The CDR3 region has the DNA TGTGCCAGCAGTTTCAGGGTGTATGGCACAGATACGCAGTATTTT. Amino acids: CASSFRVYGTDTQYF.

This clonotype was found a few times. This chain connects TRBV20-1 to TRBJ1-1, with TRBD1 matching over 7 bases. CDR1 DFQATT and CDR2 SNEGSKA come from the germline V gene (reference sequence). V was pared by 3 bases and J by 2 bases, with 6 bases of the junction left unmatched. The CDR3 totals 14 residues. CDR3 loop: CSASPGTDNTEAFF. The CDR3 bases are TGCAGTGCTAGTCCCGGGACAGATAACACTGAAGCTTTCTTT.

This clonotype occurred a few times. The chain recombines TRBV12-3 or TRBV12-4 with TRBJ1-4; no clear D gene. V lost 1 base and J 4 bases, leaving 13 bases between the germline ends. This CDR3 has 16 residues. CDR3 loop: CASSLGSRAHNEKLFF. The CDR3 DNA reads TGTGCCAGCAGTTTAGGCTCCAGAGCCCATAATGAAAAACTGTTTTTT.

The chain is built from TRBV20-1 and TRBJ1-2; D perhaps matches TRBD1 (6 bases). The germline V and J ends were trimmed by 3 bases and 4 bases, with 9 bases remaining between them. Germline loops: CDR1 DFQATT, CDR2 SNEGSKA (reference sequence). The length of the CDR3 is 12 residues. The CDR3 DNA reads as TGCAGTGCTAGCCCACAGGGCTATGGCTACACCTTC. It is translated as CSASPQGYGYTF.

This clonotype was detected only a few times. The rearrangement uses TRBV27 and TRBJ1-5; a possible D gene is TRBD1 (5 bases). Trimming shortened V by 4 bases and J by 7 bases, and 14 bases separated the two germline ends. The CDR3 length is 14 residues. Looked up from germline, CDR1 is MNHEY and CDR2 is SMNVEV (reference sequence). The CDR3 protein is CASSSGLREQPQHF. Here the CDR3 DNA reads TGTGCCAGCAGTTCGGGACTTCGGGAGCAGCCCCAGCATTTT.

This clonotype has a handful of counts. V usage is TRBV3-1 and J usage is TRBJ1-1, with unresolved D. In germline, CDR1 is LGHDT, CDR2 YNNKEL (reference sequence). The germline V and J ends were trimmed by 3 bases and 4 bases, with 6 bases remaining between them. The length of the CDR3 is 12 residues. This CDR3 reads CASSHGVTEAFF. Here the CDR3 DNA reads TGTGCCAGCAGCCATGGAGTCACTGAAGCTTTCTTT.